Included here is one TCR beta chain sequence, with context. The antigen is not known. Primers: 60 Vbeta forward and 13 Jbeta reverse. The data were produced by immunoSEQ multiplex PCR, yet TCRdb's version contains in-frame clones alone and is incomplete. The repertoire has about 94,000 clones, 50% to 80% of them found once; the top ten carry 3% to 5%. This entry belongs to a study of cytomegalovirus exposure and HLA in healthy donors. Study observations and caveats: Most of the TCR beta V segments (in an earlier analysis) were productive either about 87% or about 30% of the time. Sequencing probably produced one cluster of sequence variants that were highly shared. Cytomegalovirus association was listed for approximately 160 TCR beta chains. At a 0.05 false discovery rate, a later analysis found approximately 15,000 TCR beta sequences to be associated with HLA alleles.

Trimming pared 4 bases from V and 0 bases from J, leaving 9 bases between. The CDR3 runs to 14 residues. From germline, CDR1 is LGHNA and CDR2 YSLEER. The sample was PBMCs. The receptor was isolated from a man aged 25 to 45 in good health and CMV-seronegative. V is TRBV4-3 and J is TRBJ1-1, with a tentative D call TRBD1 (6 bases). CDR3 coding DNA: TGCGCCAGCAGCCTCCCAGGGGTGAACACTGAAGCTTTCTTT. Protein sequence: CASSLPGVNTEAFF.